Listed below are T cell receptor beta chains from one sample, sequenced in a study of regulatory and conventional T cells in RAG deficiency. Sequenced by immunoSEQ multiplex PCR; TCRdb stores in-frame clones only, minus some. The table has tens of thousands of clones, around nine tenths seen once. This sample also belongs to another study, concerning regulatory T cells.

What was sequenced was Tregs sorted from blood. The source of these receptors is a human donor in good health. Each CDR3 is given with its conserved first and last residue. The order of the fields is J gene, clone size, V gene, D gene, CDR3 DNA, CDR3 protein. D genes are given only for firm matches. The size entry is marked missing in some rows and otherwise reads once, few, many or a size class.

j_gene: TRBJ1-1; abundance: NA; v_gene: TRBV6-6; d_gene: TRBD1; CDR3nt: TGTGCCAGCAGTCTAGGACAGGGGGCGTTCACTGAAGCTTTCTTT; CDR3aa: CASSLGQGAFTEAFF
j_gene: TRBJ1-3; abundance: NA; v_gene: TRBV6-5; d_gene: NA; CDR3nt: TGTGCCAGCAGCCCCGGGCCCTTCTCTGGAAACACCATATATTTT; CDR3aa: CASSPGPFSGNTIYF
j_gene: TRBJ1-1; abundance: NA; v_gene: TRBV5-4; d_gene: NA; CDR3nt: TGTGCCAGCAGCTTACCTCCCGGGGGCACTGAAGCTTTCTTT; CDR3aa: CASSLPPGGTEAFF
j_gene: TRBJ2-6; abundance: NA; v_gene: TRBV7-8; d_gene: NA; CDR3nt: TGTGCCAGCAGCTTAGCCAAACCTGGAAGCGTCCTGACTTTC; CDR3aa: CASSLAKPGSVLTF
j_gene: TRBJ2-5; abundance: NA; v_gene: TRBV5-1; d_gene: TRBD1; CDR3nt: TGCGCCAGCAGGGGTGGGACAGCCCAAGAGACCCAGTACTTC; CDR3aa: CASRGGTAQETQYF
j_gene: TRBJ1-2; abundance: once; v_gene: TRBV30; d_gene: NA; CDR3nt: TGTGCCTGGAGGGAGCGGGACGGCAAGTCCTATGGCTACACCTTC; CDR3aa: CAWRERDGKSYGYTF
j_gene: TRBJ1-5; abundance: NA; v_gene: TRBV19; d_gene: TRBD1; CDR3nt: TGTGCCAGTAAGGACAGGGTAGGAGGTCAGCCCCAGCATTTT; CDR3aa: CASKDRVGGQPQHF
j_gene: TRBJ2-6; abundance: NA; v_gene: TRBV6-5; d_gene: NA; CDR3nt: TGTGCCAGCAGTTACAGGGGCACTGGGGCCAACGTCCTGACTTTC; CDR3aa: CASSYRGTGANVLTF
j_gene: TRBJ1-1; abundance: NA; v_gene: TRBV5-5; d_gene: NA; CDR3nt: TGTGCCAGCAGCGGGGGTCGCCGGGTTCGGACTGAAGCTTTCTTT; CDR3aa: CASSGGRRVRTEAFF
j_gene: TRBJ1-2; abundance: NA; v_gene: TRBV9; d_gene: NA; CDR3nt: TGTGCCAGCAGCGTAGATACAACTAACTATGGCTACACCTTC; CDR3aa: CASSVDTTNYGYTF
j_gene: TRBJ2-7; abundance: NA; v_gene: TRBV27; d_gene: NA; CDR3nt: TGTGCCAGCAGTTTATCGGGAGTTTACGAGCAGTACTTC; CDR3aa: CASSLSGVYEQYF
j_gene: TRBJ2-1; abundance: NA; v_gene: TRBV2; d_gene: NA; CDR3nt: TGTGCCAGCAGGGACCGTTACTACAATGAGCAGTTCTTC; CDR3aa: CASRDRYYNEQFF
j_gene: TRBJ2-4; abundance: NA; v_gene: TRBV7-3; d_gene: TRBD1; CDR3nt: TGTGCCAGCAGCTCAGGGACAGGGGGTCAAGCCAAAAACATTCAGTACTTC; CDR3aa: CASSSGTGGQAKNIQYF
j_gene: TRBJ2-7; abundance: NA; v_gene: TRBV30; d_gene: TRBD2; CDR3nt: TGTAGTGCTAGCGGGGGTAGGGGCACAGCGCAGTACTTC; CDR3aa: CSASGGRGTAQYF
j_gene: TRBJ2-3; abundance: NA; v_gene: TRBV7-6; d_gene: TRBD2; CDR3nt: TGTGCCAGCAGCTTCCGTCTAAGCGGGGGGGGAGGTGGCACAGATACGCAGTATTTT; CDR3aa: CASSFRLSGGGGGTDTQYF
j_gene: TRBJ1-4; abundance: once; v_gene: TRBV29-1; d_gene: NA; CDR3nt: TGCAGCGTGAGGACGGCGATTGAAAAACTGTTTTTT; CDR3aa: CSVRTAIEKLFF
j_gene: TRBJ2-1; abundance: NA; v_gene: TRBV11-2; d_gene: TRBD2; CDR3nt: TGTGCCAGCAGCTTAAAGACTAGCGGGACTCGTCTGCAGTTCTTC; CDR3aa: CASSLKTSGTRLQFF
j_gene: TRBJ2-1; abundance: NA; v_gene: TRBV13; d_gene: TRBD2; CDR3nt: TGTGCCAGCAGCCCGAACCCTAGCGGGGATAAGCCGTTGTCCTACAATGAGCAGTTCTTC; CDR3aa: CASSPNPSGDKPLSYNEQFF
j_gene: TRBJ2-1; abundance: NA; v_gene: TRBV27; d_gene: NA; CDR3nt: TGTGCCAGCAGTTCCCTCCGTTTGGAGCAGTTCTTC; CDR3aa: CASSSLRLEQFF
j_gene: TRBJ2-7; abundance: NA; v_gene: TRBV11-1; d_gene: NA; CDR3nt: TGTGCCAGCAGCTTAGACCTGCGGGGTTATACCTACGAGCAGTACTTC; CDR3aa: CASSLDLRGYTYEQYF
j_gene: TRBJ1-2; abundance: NA; v_gene: TRBV28; d_gene: NA; CDR3nt: TGTGCCAGCAGTTTGGCTTTCCAGGGCGGCTACACCTTC; CDR3aa: CASSLAFQGGYTF
j_gene: TRBJ2-7; abundance: NA; v_gene: TRBV5-1; d_gene: NA; CDR3nt: TGCGCCAGCAGCTTGGATCGAACCTACGAGCAGTACTTC; CDR3aa: CASSLDRTYEQYF
j_gene: TRBJ1-2; abundance: once; v_gene: TRBV6-5; d_gene: TRBD1; CDR3nt: TGTGCCAGCAGAACAGGGGAAACAGGCTATGGCTACACCTTC; CDR3aa: CASRTGETGYGYTF
j_gene: TRBJ1-3; abundance: NA; v_gene: TRBV6-6; d_gene: NA; CDR3nt: TGTGCCAGCAGTTACTCAATCCCGGGCGCCATATATTTT; CDR3aa: CASSYSIPGAIYF
j_gene: TRBJ2-5; abundance: NA; v_gene: TRBV5-1; d_gene: NA; CDR3nt: TGCGCCAGCAGCTGGGGAGAGACCCAGTACTTC; CDR3aa: CASSWGETQYF
j_gene: TRBJ1-2; abundance: NA; v_gene: TRBV30; d_gene: TRBD1; CDR3nt: TGTGCCTGGAGTGGGGGGACAGCAACCTATGGCTACACCTTC; CDR3aa: CAWSGGTATYGYTF
j_gene: TRBJ2-5; abundance: NA; v_gene: TRBV7-2; d_gene: TRBD1; CDR3nt: TGTGCCAGCAGCTTAAGAGGGACAGGGGTGTTTGGGGAGACCCAGTACTTC; CDR3aa: CASSLRGTGVFGETQYF
j_gene: TRBJ2-2; abundance: NA; v_gene: TRBV6-6; d_gene: NA; CDR3nt: TGTGCCAGCAGTTATAAGGGTTCCGGCGGGGAGCTGTTTTTT; CDR3aa: CASSYKGSGGELFF
j_gene: TRBJ2-7; abundance: NA; v_gene: TRBV11-3; d_gene: TRBD2; CDR3nt: TGTGCCAGCAGCCCGGGACTAGCGGGGGACGAGCAGTACTTC; CDR3aa: CASSPGLAGDEQYF
j_gene: TRBJ2-7; abundance: NA; v_gene: TRBV18; d_gene: NA; CDR3nt: TGTGCCAGCTCTCCCATACAGACAGCCGAGCAGTACTTC; CDR3aa: CASSPIQTAEQYF
j_gene: TRBJ2-7; abundance: once; v_gene: TRBV5-5; d_gene: TRBD1; CDR3nt: TGTGCCAGCAGGGGGGGACAGGGGTTCCTCACTGACTACGAGCAGTACTTC; CDR3aa: CASRGGQGFLTDYEQYF
j_gene: TRBJ2-3; abundance: NA; v_gene: TRBV7-9; d_gene: TRBD2; CDR3nt: TGTGCCAGCAGTTTTAGCGGGGACTTCACAGATACGCAGTATTTT; CDR3aa: CASSFSGDFTDTQYF
j_gene: TRBJ1-4; abundance: NA; v_gene: TRBV7-5; d_gene: NA; CDR3nt: TGTGCCAGAAGCTTAGTAATCAGGGCTGAACAGGGCAGAAGGGATGAAAAACTGTTTTTT; CDR3aa: CARSLVIRAEQGRRDEKLFF
j_gene: TRBJ2-3; abundance: NA; v_gene: TRBV7-9; d_gene: NA; CDR3nt: TGTGCCAGCAGCTTAGGCTGGTCCGCCCTCACAGATACGCAGTATTTT; CDR3aa: CASSLGWSALTDTQYF
j_gene: TRBJ1-5; abundance: NA; v_gene: TRBV6-5; d_gene: NA; CDR3nt: TGTGCCAGCAGTTACTTCAGGGACGGACGACAGCCCCAGCATTTT; CDR3aa: CASSYFRDGRQPQHF
j_gene: TRBJ2-3; abundance: NA; v_gene: TRBV30; d_gene: TRBD2; CDR3nt: TGTGCCTGGAGTCCTAGCGGGGTGGGTACGCAGTATTTT; CDR3aa: CAWSPSGVGTQYF
j_gene: TRBJ2-5; abundance: NA; v_gene: TRBV7-2; d_gene: NA; CDR3nt: TGTGCCAGCAGCTTAGGGCTAGGGGAGACCCAGTACTTC; CDR3aa: CASSLGLGETQYF
j_gene: TRBJ1-2; abundance: NA; v_gene: TRBV5-4; d_gene: TRBD1; CDR3nt: TGTGCCAGCAGCTTGGACAGGGGTGATGGCTACACCTTC; CDR3aa: CASSLDRGDGYTF
j_gene: TRBJ2-3; abundance: NA; v_gene: TRBV6-1; d_gene: NA; CDR3nt: TGTGCCAGCAGTGTAAGCGGGAGCACAGATACGCAGTATTTT; CDR3aa: CASSVSGSTDTQYF
j_gene: TRBJ1-2; abundance: NA; v_gene: TRBV4-1; d_gene: NA; CDR3nt: TGCGCCAGCAGCCAAGATAGCCCAGGGGACTATGGCTACACCTTC; CDR3aa: CASSQDSPGDYGYTF
j_gene: TRBJ1-2; abundance: NA; v_gene: TRBV5-8; d_gene: NA; CDR3nt: TGTGCCAGCAGCCCGGTAGGGGCCCTATATGGCTACACCTTC; CDR3aa: CASSPVGALYGYTF
j_gene: TRBJ1-2; abundance: NA; v_gene: TRBV11-2; d_gene: NA; CDR3nt: TGTGCCAGCAGCTTAGACTCAAACTATGGCTACACCTTC; CDR3aa: CASSLDSNYGYTF
j_gene: TRBJ2-6; abundance: NA; v_gene: TRBV5-4; d_gene: NA; CDR3nt: TGTGCCAGCGGGCCGGACACACACTCTGGGGCCAACGTCCTGACTTTC; CDR3aa: CASGPDTHSGANVLTF
j_gene: TRBJ2-5; abundance: NA; v_gene: TRBV7-6; d_gene: TRBD2; CDR3nt: TGTGCCAGCAGCTCGAATCTAGCGGGGGGAGAGACCCAGTACTTC; CDR3aa: CASSSNLAGGETQYF
j_gene: TRBJ2-3; abundance: NA; v_gene: TRBV14; d_gene: NA; CDR3nt: TGTGCCAGCAGCCTGTCGAGGGCTAGCACAGATACGCAGTATTTT; CDR3aa: CASSLSRASTDTQYF
j_gene: TRBJ1-1; abundance: NA; v_gene: TRBV6-1; d_gene: NA; CDR3nt: TGTGCCAGCAGGGGGGTGAACACTGAAGCTTTCTTT; CDR3aa: CASRGVNTEAFF
j_gene: TRBJ1-1; abundance: NA; v_gene: TRBV11-2; d_gene: NA; CDR3nt: TGTGCCAGCAGCTTTCACCCTAACAGGAACACTGAAGCTTTCTTT; CDR3aa: CASSFHPNRNTEAFF
j_gene: TRBJ2-1; abundance: NA; v_gene: TRBV19; d_gene: NA; CDR3nt: TGTGCCAGTAGTACAGGCAGGGTGGTCAATGAGCAGTTCTTC; CDR3aa: CASSTGRVVNEQFF
j_gene: TRBJ1-6; abundance: NA; v_gene: TRBV5-1; d_gene: TRBD1; CDR3nt: TGCGCCAGCAGCTTGGGACAGGGCAAACACTCACCCCTCCACTTT; CDR3aa: CASSLGQGKHSPLHF
j_gene: TRBJ1-4; abundance: NA; v_gene: TRBV6-6; d_gene: NA; CDR3nt: TGTGCCAGCAGAGCAGGGTTTGGAACTAATGAAAAACTGTTTTTT; CDR3aa: CASRAGFGTNEKLFF
j_gene: TRBJ2-1; abundance: NA; v_gene: TRBV11-3; d_gene: NA; CDR3nt: TGTGCCAGCAGCTTCGATTTTCATCCCTACAATGAGCAGTTCTTC; CDR3aa: CASSFDFHPYNEQFF
j_gene: TRBJ1-5; abundance: NA; v_gene: TRBV29-1; d_gene: NA; CDR3nt: TGCAGCGTCGCGTTTGGCAATCAGCCCCAGCATTTT; CDR3aa: CSVAFGNQPQHF
j_gene: TRBJ1-6; abundance: NA; v_gene: TRBV5-1; d_gene: TRBD1; CDR3nt: TGCGCCAGCAGCAATCCCGGGACAGGGGATAATTCACCCCTCCACTTT; CDR3aa: CASSNPGTGDNSPLHF
j_gene: TRBJ1-2; abundance: once; v_gene: TRBV7-9; d_gene: NA; CDR3nt: TGTGCCAGCAGCTTAGGTGGGTCAGGGCGACGAGGCTACACCTTC; CDR3aa: CASSLGGSGRRGYTF
j_gene: TRBJ2-6; abundance: NA; v_gene: TRBV5-6; d_gene: NA; CDR3nt: TGTGCCAGCAGCTTGGCCGGGGCCAACGTCCTGACTTTC; CDR3aa: CASSLAGANVLTF